The entry below gives a single T cell receptor beta chain sequence along with its context. These data belong to a study of cytomegalovirus exposure and HLA in healthy donors. CDR3 length: 11 residues. CDR1 MNHEY and CDR2 SVGAGI come from the germline V gene. V lost 6 bases to trimming and J lost 6 bases, with 7 bases between them. This table comes from immunoSEQ multiplex PCR, and its TCRdb copy is limited to in-frame clones, with some not included. Of around 180,000 clones in the sample, roughly 86% were seen once. The V gene is TRBV6-5, the J gene TRBJ2-3; maybe TRBD2 (6 bases). Sequenced input: PBMCs. The source of this sequence is a woman under 30 in good health and CMV-seronegative. The CDR3 DNA follows: TGTGCCAGCAGGGGGGGTGATACGCAGTATTTT. This translates into CASRGGDTQYF.